This T cell receptor (beta chain) was profiled in a study of blood T cell repertoires in COVID-19. Study-wide context: From T cells, B-cell-depleted T cells, or PBMCs came the material, which was cDNA or gDNA.

The germline V gene encodes CDR1 SEHNR and CDR2 FQNEAQ (reference sequence). This CDR3 comprises 18 residues. V was cut by 5 bases and J by 0 bases, with 20 bases left in between. Cohorts were determined from participant-reported clinical history. Measured with immunoSEQ multiplex PCR; TCRdb has only the in-frame clones, and not every one. The data contain about 440,000 clones, roughly 85% of them singletons. V is TRBV7-9 and J is TRBJ1-3; D is unresolved. This receptor was obtained from a woman under 30 with acute COVID-19. Material: PBMCs or T cells enriched from blood (not recorded which). The CDR3 nucleotides read TGTGCCAGCAGCACGAAAACCCTGCTTCCTAACTCTGGAAACACCATATATTTT. The encoded protein is CASSTKTLLPNSGNTIYF.